Included here is one T cell receptor beta chain sequence, with context. This sample is part of a study of control samples from healthy donors and cancer patients. Clones were read by immunoSEQ multiplex PCR, and TCRdb kept only the in-frame ones, dropping some. The sample consists of around 68,000 clones, 75% to 90% of them appearing once. The CDR3 sequence is 13 residues long. CDR1 is MNHNY and CDR2 is SVGAGI in the germline V gene (reference sequence). Trimming shortened V by 11 bases and J by 2 bases, and 15 bases separated the two germline ends. Sequences were obtained from PBMCs. The receptor was isolated from a woman between 50 and 59 years old with lung cancer. This chain joins TRBV6-6 and TRBJ1-2; D might be TRBD1 (5 bases). This CDR3 reads CASGQGTNYGYTF. CDR3 sequence (DNA): TGTGCCTCAGGGCAGGGAACGAACTATGGCTACACCTTC.